This TCR beta chain was documented in a study of naive and memory T cell subsets. A few counts support this clonotype. The beta constant-region primer was an equimolar mix of two oligonucleotides covering TRBC1 and TRBC2. Four rounds of PCR amplified the ligated cDNA using nested alpha and beta constant-region primers plus SP2. TCRdb ran MiXCR on the UMI-ligation and nested PCR reads and lists one entry per CDR3 protein. The data hold around 130,000 distinct CDR3 sequences, with over 30% observed a single time. V was pared by 6 bases and J by 4 bases, with 12 bases of the junction left unmatched. CDR1 is MDHEN and CDR2 is SYDVKM in the germline V gene. The CDR3 has 17 amino acids.

The receptor was isolated from a human donor in good health. This chain joins TRBV28 and TRBJ2-3; 11 bases match TRBD2. Specimen: central memory CD4+ T cells from blood. The CDR3 nucleotides are TGTGCCAGCAGAGGGACTAGCGGCCGGCCGGGGGCAGATACGCAGTATTTT. This codes for CASRGTSGRPGADTQYF.